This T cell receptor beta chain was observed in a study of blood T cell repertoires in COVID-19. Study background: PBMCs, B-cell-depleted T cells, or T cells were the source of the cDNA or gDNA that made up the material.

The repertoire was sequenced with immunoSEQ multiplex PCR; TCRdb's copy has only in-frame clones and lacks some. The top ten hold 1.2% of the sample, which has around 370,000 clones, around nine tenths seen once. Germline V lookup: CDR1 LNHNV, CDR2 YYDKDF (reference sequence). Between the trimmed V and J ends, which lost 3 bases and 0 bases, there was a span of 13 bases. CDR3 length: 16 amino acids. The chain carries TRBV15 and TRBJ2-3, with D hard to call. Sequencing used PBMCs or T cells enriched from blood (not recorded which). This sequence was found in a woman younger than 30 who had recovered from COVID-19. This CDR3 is CATSSSAGTSTDTQYF. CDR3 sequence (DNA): TGTGCCACCAGCAGTTCAGCAGGAACTAGCACAGATACGCAGTATTTT.